The T cell receptor (beta chain) described here comes from a study of blood T cell repertoires in COVID-19. Study details: Donors in the United States, Italy and Spain gave samples during acute or convalescent COVID-19. The cDNA or gDNA used as material had been derived from T cells, B-cell-depleted T cells, or PBMCs.

In the original workflow: Amplification of reference gene primers was used by the study to estimate nucleated cell counts. Sequencing was performed with immunoSEQ multiplex PCR; in TCRdb, only in-frame clones are kept and a portion is missing. D and trimming were read from the DNA, whereas the V and J calls and clone size are those reported in that table. This repertoire shows tens of thousands of clones, just under 90% found once; its top ten account for roughly 1.4%. Trimming at V came to 4 bases and at J to 7 bases, leaving 14 bases not matched to a gene. Germline V gene sequence: CDR1 LNHDA, CDR2 SQIVND (reference sequence). There are 16 residues in the CDR3.

This chain links TRBV19 with TRBJ1-2; 8 nucleotides line up with TRBD1. The clonotype originates from a man aged 60-69 years with acute or convalescent COVID-19. What was sequenced was peripheral blood. CDR3 protein: CASSRPDRVGFLGYTF. The CDR3 DNA is TGTGCCAGTAGTAGGCCGGACAGGGTAGGATTTCTTGGCTACACCTTC.